The rows below give T cell receptor beta chains drawn from one sample of a study of blood T cell repertoires in COVID-19. Data came from immunoSEQ multiplex PCR; TCRdb stores just in-frame clones and leaves some out. Of roughly 170,000 clones in the sample, about 83% were seen once. Sequenced input: peripheral blood. These receptors were obtained from a woman aged 18-30 years who had recovered from COVID-19. Each CDR3 is given with its conserved first and last residue. Each record gives: J gene, clone size, D gene, V gene, CDR3 DNA, CDR3 protein. The D gene is left open where the match is weak. Only part of the rows carry a size: once, few, many, or a class if the clone is expanded.

>TRBJ2-1|.|TRBD2|TRBV19
TGTGCCAGTAGTATAGAAGGGACTAACCCACTTAATGAGCAGTTCTTC
CASSIEGTNPLNEQFF
>TRBJ2-3|.|TRBD1|TRBV7-6
TGTGCCAGCAGCTCTCCGGGACAGGGGGATGATACGCAGTATTTT
CASSSPGQGDDTQYF
>TRBJ2-3|.|.|TRBV5-5
TGTGCCAGCAGCCGCGGGGCAGGCACAGATACGCAGTATTTT
CASSRGAGTDTQYF
>TRBJ1-1|.|.|TRBV12-3/TRBV12-4
TGTGCCAGCATGCAGGGTCTTAGGGCTGAAGCTTTCTTT
CASMQGLRAEAFF
>TRBJ2-3|.|.|TRBV29-1
TGCAGCGCTGACAGGGAGGTCACAGATACGCAGTATTTT
CSADREVTDTQYF
>TRBJ1-4|.|.|TRBV10-3
TGTGCCATCAGTGAGGGACAGAATGAAAAACTGTTTTTT
CAISEGQNEKLFF
>TRBJ1-2|few|.|TRBV6-2/TRBV6-3
TGTGCCAGCAGTTACAAGTCACAGGCCAGCTATGGCTACACCTTC
CASSYKSQASYGYTF
>TRBJ2-1|.|.|TRBV2
TGTGCCAGCAGGTGGAGGGACCGAACCAATGAGCAGTTCTTC
CASRWRDRTNEQFF
>TRBJ1-5|.|.|TRBV28
TGTGCCAGCAGTTGGACACCCTATCATTCGGGCAATCAGCCCCAGCATTTT
CASSWTPYHSGNQPQHF
>TRBJ1-6|.|.|TRBV19
TGTGCCAGTAGTATGCGGGATTCACCCCTCCACTTT
CASSMRDSPLHF
>TRBJ2-5|.|.|TRBV10-3
TGTGCCATCTCCGTCGGAGAGACCCAGTACTTC
CAISVGETQYF
>TRBJ1-1|.|.|TRBV3-1/TRBV3-2
TGTGCCAGCGGGGATGGGGGGACCCCTGAAGCTTTCTTT
CASGDGGTPEAFF
>TRBJ1-6|.|TRBD1|TRBV6-1
TGTGCCAGCAGTGAGGGGTACAGGGGGAATAATTCACCCCTCCACTTT
CASSEGYRGNNSPLHF
>TRBJ2-5|few|.|TRBV5-4
TGTGCCAGCAGCTTCAGGGTGGAAGAGACCCAGTACTTC
CASSFRVEETQYF
>TRBJ1-1|.|.|TRBV14
TGTGCCAGCAGCCAGGGCCTCCCGTGGGCTGAAGCTTTCTTT
CASSQGLPWAEAFF
>TRBJ2-5|.|TRBD1|TRBV10-3
TGTGCCATCAGTGAAGGACAGGGTCAAGAGACCCAGTACTTC
CAISEGQGQETQYF
>TRBJ1-1|.|TRBD1|TRBV18
TGTGCCAGCTCACGGGGACAGGGGAGAACTGAAGCTTTCTTT
CASSRGQGRTEAFF
>TRBJ1-4|.|.|TRBV27
TGTGCCAGCAGTCGGGACTTCTCAACTAATGAAAAACTGTTTTTT
CASSRDFSTNEKLFF
>TRBJ2-4|once|TRBD2|TRBV7-2
TGTGCCAGCAGCTTAGGGCGGGGGGATTTGAACATTCAGTACTTC
CASSLGRGDLNIQYF
>TRBJ1-2|once|TRBD1|TRBV9
TGTGCCAGCGGACAGGGGTCGTACTCTGGCTACACCTTC
CASGQGSYSGYTF
>TRBJ2-5|once|.|TRBV2
TGTGCCTCCGGGGTGATCCAAGAGACCCAGTACTTC
CASGVIQETQYF
>TRBJ1-6|.|.|TRBV19
TGTGCCAGTAGTATGAATTCCGGGGATTCACCCCTCCACTTT
CASSMNSGDSPLHF
>TRBJ1-1|.|.|TRBV11-2
TGTGCCAGCAGCTTAGGGGGCGTAAATGCTGAAGCTTTCTTT
CASSLGGVNAEAFF
>TRBJ2-3|.|TRBD2|TRBV11-2
TGTGCCAGCAGCTCAGGGACTAGCGGTCTTAGCACAGATACGCAGTATTTT
CASSSGTSGLSTDTQYF
>TRBJ1-5|.|TRBD1|TRBV2
TGTGCCAGCACCACCGGGACAGTGAATCCCCAGCATTTT
CASTTGTVNPQHF
>TRBJ2-5|.|.|TRBV19
TGTGCCAGTAGTATAGCAGTATCCGAGACCCAGTACTTC
CASSIAVSETQYF
>TRBJ2-1|.|.|TRBV4-1
TGCGCCAGCAGCCAAGATGGGGGGAGGATTCGGAATGAGCAGTTCTTC
CASSQDGGRIRNEQFF
>TRBJ1-4|.|TRBD1|TRBV7-9
TGTGCCAGCAGCCCAGGGGACAGGCAGAATGAAAAACTGTTTTTT
CASSPGDRQNEKLFF
>TRBJ2-1|.|TRBD2|TRBV28
TGTGCCAGCAGTTCTACTAGCGGGAGGGTTCTGTTCTTC
CASSSTSGRVLFF
>TRBJ2-5|.|.|TRBV11-2
TGTGCCAGCAGCTTAGATATCCAGCGGGTTTACCAAGAGACCCAGTACTTC
CASSLDIQRVYQETQYF
>TRBJ1-4|.|.|TRBV5-4
TGTGCCAGCAGCTTACAGTCTAATGAAAAACTGTTTTTT
CASSLQSNEKLFF
>TRBJ2-7|.|.|TRBV18
TGTGCCAGCTCACCAGGGTACCGGGGCTACGAGCAGTACTTC
CASSPGYRGYEQYF
>TRBJ2-2|.|TRBD1|TRBV2
TGTGCCAGCAGTGAAGCGAGACAGGGGACCGGGGAGCTGTTTTTT
CASSEARQGTGELFF
>TRBJ2-1|.|TRBD1|TRBV25-1
TGTGCCAGCAGTCCCCCTCCCCGGGACAGGGATAGCAATGAGCAGTTCTTC
CASSPPPRDRDSNEQFF
>TRBJ2-4|.|.|TRBV6-2/TRBV6-3
TGTGCCAGCAGCGTAGCACCGACAGGGGAGGGCATTCAGTACTTC
CASSVAPTGEGIQYF
>TRBJ2-1|.|.|TRBV21-1
TGTGCCAGCAGCAAACGGGAAGGCCTAGCGGGGGACAATGAGCAGTTCTTC
CASSKREGLAGDNEQFF
>TRBJ2-3|.|TRBD2|TRBV2
TGTGCCAGCAGTGGGGTACTAGCGGGATGGGGAGGCACAGATACGCAGTATTTT
CASSGVLAGWGGTDTQYF
>TRBJ1-5|.|TRBD1|TRBV19
TGTGCCAGTAGTATAGCAGGGGGCGGACAGCCCCAGCATTTT
CASSIAGGGQPQHF
>TRBJ2-1|.|.|TRBV6-2/TRBV6-3
TGTGCCAGCAGCCCGCTGGCCCCAAATGAGCAGTTCTTC
CASSPLAPNEQFF
>TRBJ2-3|.|TRBD2|TRBV27
TGTGCCAGCAGTATCCTAGGACTAGCGGGGGTAGATACGCAGTATTTT
CASSILGLAGVDTQYF
>TRBJ1-1|.|.|TRBV7-9
TGTGCCAGCAGCATGTACAGGGAATTGAACACTGAAGCTTTCTTT
CASSMYRELNTEAFF
>TRBJ2-1|few|TRBD1|TRBV4-3
TGCGCCAGCAGCCTAAAGGCAGGGGGCGCGGGCCCCTACAATGAGCAGTTCTTC
CASSLKAGGAGPYNEQFF
>TRBJ1-2|.|TRBD1|TRBV18
TGTGCCAGCTCACGGACAGGAGCGTTTAGCTATGGCTACACCTTC
CASSRTGAFSYGYTF